This TCR beta chain was identified in a study of CD8 T cells in Susac syndrome. Germline V lookup: CDR1 SGHTA, CDR2 FQGNSA. The V end was cut by 6 bases, the J end by 2 bases, with 14 bases between. This CDR3 region has 14 residues. Negative magnetic isolation gave CD8+ and CD4+ cells; FACS enriched CD8+ TEMRA. With random hexamers, reverse transcription was performed on about 0.5 to 1 ug of RNA. The authors amplified TCR beta CDR3 across 54 Vbeta and 13 Jbeta using immunoSEQ multiplex PCR. TCRdb called the immunoSEQ multiplex PCR reads again in MiXCR, with one record for every CDR3 protein. Here the sample spans about 200,000 distinct CDR3 sequences, roughly 95% being singletons.

This receptor was taken from a human donor in good health. Material for sequencing was CD4+ T cells from PBMCs. This sequence joins TRBV7-2 and TRBJ2-7, with D perhaps TRBD2 (6 bases). The CDR3 loop reads CASSRPGGTYEQYF. As DNA, the CDR3 is TGTGCCAGCAGTCGTCCGGGCGGGACCTACGAGCAGTACTTC.